This T cell receptor (beta chain) stems from a study of blood T cell repertoires in COVID-19. On the study more broadly: The samples span acute and convalescent COVID-19 from the United States, Italy and Spain. Sample material is recorded as cDNA or gDNA derived from T cells, B-cell-depleted T cells, or PBMCs.

V shed 2 bases and J shed 5 bases, with 13 bases lying between them. CDR3 length: 14 amino acids. Germline V gene lookup returns CDR1 SGHTA and CDR2 FQGTGA. In the authors' workflow: From reference gene primer amplification, estimates of nucleated cell counts were derived. Profiling relied on immunoSEQ multiplex PCR, and the TCRdb table lists in-frame clones only, not all of them. That table is the source of V, J and clone size, and D and trimming were worked out from the DNA. The profile covers roughly 180,000 clones, with 80% to 90% appearing a single time and less than 25% taken by the ten largest.

Sequenced sample: peripheral blood. V and J are TRBV7-3 and TRBJ2-7; perhaps TRBD1 as D (5 bases). This TCR came from a man between 65 and 79 years old with active or convalescent COVID-19. CDR3 amino acids: CASSLVGAQDEQYF. CDR3 coding DNA: TGTGCCAGCAGCTTAGTAGGGGCGCAGGACGAGCAGTACTTC.